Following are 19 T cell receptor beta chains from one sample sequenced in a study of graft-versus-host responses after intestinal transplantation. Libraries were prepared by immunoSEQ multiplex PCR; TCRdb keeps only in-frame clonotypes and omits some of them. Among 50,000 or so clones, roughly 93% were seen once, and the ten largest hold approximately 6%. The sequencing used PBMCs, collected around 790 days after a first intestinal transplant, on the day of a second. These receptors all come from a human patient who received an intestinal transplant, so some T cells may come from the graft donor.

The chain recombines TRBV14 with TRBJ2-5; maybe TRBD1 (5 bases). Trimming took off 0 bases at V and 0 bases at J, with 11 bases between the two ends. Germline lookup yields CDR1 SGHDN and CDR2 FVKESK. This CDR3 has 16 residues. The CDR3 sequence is CASSQDIQVHQETQYF. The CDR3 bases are TGTGCCAGCAGCCAAGATATACAGGTTCACCAAGAGACCCAGTACTTC.

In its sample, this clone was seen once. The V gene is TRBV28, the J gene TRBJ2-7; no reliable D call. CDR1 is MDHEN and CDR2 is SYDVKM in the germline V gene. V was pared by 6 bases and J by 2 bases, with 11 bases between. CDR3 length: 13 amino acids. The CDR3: CASRGSMPYEQYF. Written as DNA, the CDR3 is TGTGCCAGCAGGGGGTCTATGCCCTACGAGCAGTACTTC.

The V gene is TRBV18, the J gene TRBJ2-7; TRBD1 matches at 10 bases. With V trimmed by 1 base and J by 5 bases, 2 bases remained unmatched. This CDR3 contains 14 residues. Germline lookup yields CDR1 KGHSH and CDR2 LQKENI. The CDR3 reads CASSPRQGADEQYF. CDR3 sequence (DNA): TGTGCCAGCTCACCACGACAGGGGGCGGACGAGCAGTACTTC.

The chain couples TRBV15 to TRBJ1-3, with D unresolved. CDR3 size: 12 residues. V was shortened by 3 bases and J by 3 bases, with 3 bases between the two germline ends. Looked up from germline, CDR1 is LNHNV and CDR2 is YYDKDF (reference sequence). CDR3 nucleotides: TGTGCCACCAGCAGTGTTGGAAACACCATATATTTT. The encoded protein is CATSSVGNTIYF. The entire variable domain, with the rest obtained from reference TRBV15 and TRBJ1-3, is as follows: DAMVIQNPRYQVTQFGKPVTLSCSQTLNHNVMYWYQQKSSQAPKLLFHYYDKDFNNEADTPDNFQSRRPNTSFCFLDIRSPGLGDTAMYLCATSSVGNTIYFGEGSWLTVV.

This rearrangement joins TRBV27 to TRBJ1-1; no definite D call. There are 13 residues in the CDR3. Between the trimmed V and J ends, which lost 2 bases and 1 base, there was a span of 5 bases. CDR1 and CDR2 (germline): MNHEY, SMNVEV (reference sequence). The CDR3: CASSLEGNTEAFF. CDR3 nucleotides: TGTGCCAGCAGTTTAGAGGGGAACACTGAAGCTTTCTTT.

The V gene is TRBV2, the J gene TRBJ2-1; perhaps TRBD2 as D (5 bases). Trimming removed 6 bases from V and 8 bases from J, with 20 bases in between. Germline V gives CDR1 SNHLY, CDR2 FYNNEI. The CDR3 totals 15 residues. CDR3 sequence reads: CASSPISWTRDEQFF. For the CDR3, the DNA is TGTGCCAGCAGCCCCATTTCATGGACTCGGGATGAGCAGTTCTTC.

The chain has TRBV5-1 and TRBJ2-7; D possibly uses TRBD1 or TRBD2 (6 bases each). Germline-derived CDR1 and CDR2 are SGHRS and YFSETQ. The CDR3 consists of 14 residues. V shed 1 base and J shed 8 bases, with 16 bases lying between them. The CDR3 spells CASSLSRGLQKQYF. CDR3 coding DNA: TGCGCCAGCAGCTTGTCCAGGGGACTCCAGAAGCAGTACTTC.

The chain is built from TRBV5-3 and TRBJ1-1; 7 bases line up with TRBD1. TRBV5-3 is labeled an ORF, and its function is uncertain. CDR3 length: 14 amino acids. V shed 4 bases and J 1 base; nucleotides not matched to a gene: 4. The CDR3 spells CARSGHRGNTEAFF. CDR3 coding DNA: TGTGCCAGAAGCGGCCACAGGGGGAACACTGAAGCTTTCTTT.

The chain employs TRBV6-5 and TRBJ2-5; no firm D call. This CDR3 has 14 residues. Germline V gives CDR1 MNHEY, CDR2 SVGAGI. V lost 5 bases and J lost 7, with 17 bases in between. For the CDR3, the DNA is TGTGCCAGCAGTCCCAGACTCACCGGGCGGACCCAGTACTTC. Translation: CASSPRLTGRTQYF.

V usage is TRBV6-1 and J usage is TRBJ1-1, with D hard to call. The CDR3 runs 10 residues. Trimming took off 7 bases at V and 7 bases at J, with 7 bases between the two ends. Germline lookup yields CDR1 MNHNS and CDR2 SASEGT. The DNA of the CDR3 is TGTGCCAGCATCCAGATTGAAGCTTTCTTT. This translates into CASIQIEAFF.

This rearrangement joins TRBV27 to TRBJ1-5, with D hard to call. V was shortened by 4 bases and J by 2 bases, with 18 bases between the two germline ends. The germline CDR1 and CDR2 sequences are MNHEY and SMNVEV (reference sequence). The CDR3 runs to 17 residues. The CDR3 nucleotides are TGTGCCAGCAGTTCCCTTGGGAGCTCAAGGGGCAATCAGCCCCAGCATTTT. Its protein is CASSSLGSSRGNQPQHF.

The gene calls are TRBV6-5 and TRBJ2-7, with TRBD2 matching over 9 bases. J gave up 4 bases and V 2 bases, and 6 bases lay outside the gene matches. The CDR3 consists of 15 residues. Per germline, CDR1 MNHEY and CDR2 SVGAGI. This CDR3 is CASSYGAGGGYEQYF. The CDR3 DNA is TGTGCCAGCAGTTACGGGGCGGGAGGGGGATACGAGCAGTACTTC.

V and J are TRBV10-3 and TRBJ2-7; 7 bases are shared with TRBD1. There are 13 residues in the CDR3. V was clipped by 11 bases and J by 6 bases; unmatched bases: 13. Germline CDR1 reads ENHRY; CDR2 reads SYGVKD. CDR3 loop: CASGQPPPGEQYF. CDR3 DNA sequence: TGTGCCTCGGGACAGCCTCCACCAGGCGAGCAGTACTTC.

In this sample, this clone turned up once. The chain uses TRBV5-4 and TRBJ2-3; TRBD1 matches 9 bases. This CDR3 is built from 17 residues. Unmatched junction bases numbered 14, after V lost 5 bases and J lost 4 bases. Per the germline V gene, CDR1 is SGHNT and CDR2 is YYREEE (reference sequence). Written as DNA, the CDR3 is TGTGCCAGCAGGACGGGACAGGGTGTTGTCAGCGCAGATACGCAGTATTTT. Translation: CASRTGQGVVSADTQYF.

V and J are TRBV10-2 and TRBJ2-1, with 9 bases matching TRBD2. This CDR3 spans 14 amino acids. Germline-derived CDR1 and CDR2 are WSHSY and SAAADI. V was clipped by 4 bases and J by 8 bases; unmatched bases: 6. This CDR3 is CASSGLAGADEQFF. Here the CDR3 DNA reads TGCGCCAGCAGTGGTTTAGCGGGAGCTGATGAGCAGTTCTTC.

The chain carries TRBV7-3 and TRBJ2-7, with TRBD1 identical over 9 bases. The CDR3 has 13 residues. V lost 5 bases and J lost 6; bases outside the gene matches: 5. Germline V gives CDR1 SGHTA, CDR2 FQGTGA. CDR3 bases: TGTGCCAGCAGCCGAGACAGGGGGAGCGAGCAGTACTTC. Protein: CASSRDRGSEQYF.

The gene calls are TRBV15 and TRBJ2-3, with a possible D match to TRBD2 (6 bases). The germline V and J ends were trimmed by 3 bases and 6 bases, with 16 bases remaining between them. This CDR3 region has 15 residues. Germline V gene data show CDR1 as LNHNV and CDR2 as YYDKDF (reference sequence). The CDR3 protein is CATSSRRGRGDTQYF. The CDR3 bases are TGTGCCACCAGCAGTAGGAGAGGACGGGGGGATACGCAGTATTTT.

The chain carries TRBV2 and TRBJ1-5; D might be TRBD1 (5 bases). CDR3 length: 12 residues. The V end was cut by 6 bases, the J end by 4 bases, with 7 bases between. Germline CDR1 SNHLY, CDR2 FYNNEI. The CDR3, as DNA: TGTGCCAGCAGGGGACGGAATCAGCCCCAGCATTTT. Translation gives CASRGRNQPQHF.

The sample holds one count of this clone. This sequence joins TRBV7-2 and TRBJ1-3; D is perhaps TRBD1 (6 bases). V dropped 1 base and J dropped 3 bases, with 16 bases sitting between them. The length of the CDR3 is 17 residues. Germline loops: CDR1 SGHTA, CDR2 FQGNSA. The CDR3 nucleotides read TGTGCCAGCAGCTTAGTAGCTGTACAGGGAGGTGGAAACACCATATATTTT. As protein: CASSLVAVQGGGNTIYF. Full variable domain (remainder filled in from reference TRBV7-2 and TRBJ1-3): GAGVSQSPSNKVTEKGKDVELRCDPISGHTALYWYRQSLGQGLEFLIYFQGNSAPDKSGLPSDRFSAERTGGSVSTLTIQRTQQEDSAVYLCASSLVAVQGGGNTIYFGEGSWLTVV.